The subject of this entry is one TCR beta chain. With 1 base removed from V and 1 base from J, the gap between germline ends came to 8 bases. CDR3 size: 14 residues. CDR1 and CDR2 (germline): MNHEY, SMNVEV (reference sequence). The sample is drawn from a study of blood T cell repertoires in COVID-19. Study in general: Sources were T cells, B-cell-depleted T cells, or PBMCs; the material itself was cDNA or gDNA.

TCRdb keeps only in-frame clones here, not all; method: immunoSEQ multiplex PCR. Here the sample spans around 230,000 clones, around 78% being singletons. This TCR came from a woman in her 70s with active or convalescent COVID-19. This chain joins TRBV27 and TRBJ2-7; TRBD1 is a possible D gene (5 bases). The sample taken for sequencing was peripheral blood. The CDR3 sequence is CASSLYRTSYEQYF. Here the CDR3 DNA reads TGTGCCAGCAGTTTATACAGGACGTCCTACGAGCAGTACTTC.